These 23 T cell receptor beta chains were all obtained from the same sample, sequenced in a study of T cells in Graves' hyperthyroidism and ophthalmopathy. From RNA transcripts, TCR beta CDR3 regions were amplified. HTBI primers drove first-round RT-PCR of the TCR CDR3. TCRdb fed the multiplex PCR reads into MiXCR, producing one record per CDR3 protein. The table includes roughly 570,000 distinct CDR3 sequences, around 14% detected once. Sequences were obtained from blood. The origin of the receptors is a woman under 40 with Graves' hyperthyroidism.

A word on this clonotype: This may stem from a read error, because a much larger clone lies one nucleotide away. This chain uses TRBV29-1 with TRBJ2-3, with TRBD2 matching over 10 bases. The CDR3 covers 18 residues. J was trimmed by 4 bases and V by 7 bases; bases with no gene match: 20. CDR1 SQVTM and CDR2 ANQGSEA come from the germline V gene. The CDR3 loop is CSAGPDPRAGGPADTQYF. CDR3 DNA sequence: TGCAGCGCTGGCCCAGACCCCCGAGCGGGAGGGCCGGCAGATACGCAGTATTTT.

This clonotype was counted at least ten times. The chain couples TRBV12-5 to TRBJ2-1, with 10 positions matching TRBD2. V lost 5 bases, J lost 6 bases, and 13 bases stayed unmatched. The germline V gene has CDR1 LGHNT and CDR2 FRNRAP. This CDR3 spans 17 amino acids. CDR3 region: CASGNMPGLAILNEQFF. CDR3 coding DNA: TGTGCTAGTGGTAACATGCCGGGACTAGCGATCCTCAATGAGCAGTTCTTC.

This clonotype was found many times. The chain recombines TRBV7-9 with TRBJ2-7; D gene unclear. There are 12 residues in the CDR3. In germline, CDR1 is SEHNR, CDR2 FQNEAQ (reference sequence). Trimming pared 5 bases from V and 1 base from J, leaving 6 bases between. The chain's CDR3 is CASSGISYEQYF. CDR3 sequence (DNA): TGTGCCAGCAGCGGGATTTCCTACGAGCAGTACTTC.

The table lists this clonotype with many counts. The rearrangement joins TRBV7-2 to TRBJ2-3, with D unresolved. V was clipped by 5 bases and J by 3 bases, with 9 bases between them. Germline V gene data show CDR1 as SGHTA and CDR2 as FQGNSA. The CDR3 sequence is 13 residues long. The CDR3 DNA sequence: TGTGCCAGCAGCGCCCTCTTAACAGATACGCAGTATTTT. Its translation: CASSALLTDTQYF.

This clonotype was observed a handful of times. This chain joins TRBV9 and TRBJ1-2; 9 positions match TRBD1. V shed 4 bases, J shed 7 bases, and the junction held 8 bases outside the gene matches. Germline assignment: CDR1 SGDLS and CDR2 YYNGEE. The CDR3 runs to 14 residues. This CDR3 is CASSPGQGWSGYTF. The CDR3 DNA reads TGTGCCAGCAGCCCGGGACAGGGATGGTCTGGCTACACCTTC.

The rearrangement links TRBV7-9 to TRBJ1-5; tentative D call: TRBD1 (5 bases). Trimming pared 4 bases from V and 8 bases from J, leaving 21 bases between. Germline lookup yields CDR1 SEHNR and CDR2 FQNEAQ (reference sequence). The CDR3 runs 16 residues. In DNA form, the CDR3 reads TGTGCCAGCAGCTCCTCCCTAGTGACGGGGGATGAGCCCCAGCATTTT. Protein product: CASSSSLVTGDEPQHF. Full variable domain (missing parts from reference TRBV7-9 and TRBJ1-5): DTGVSQNPRHKITKRGQNVTFRCDPISEHNRLYWYRQTLGQGPEFLTYFQNEAQLEKSRLLSDRFSAERPKGSFSTLEIQRTEQGDSAMYLCASSSSLVTGDEPQHFGDGTRLSIL.

This clonotype came up many times. The chain couples TRBV7-2 to TRBJ1-1, with D uncertain. Trimming shortened V by 0 bases and J by 1 base, and 6 bases separated the two germline ends. Germline CDR1 SGHTA, CDR2 FQGNSA. The CDR3 runs 14 residues. In DNA form, the CDR3 reads TGTGCCAGCAGCTTAGCGCGGGGGAACACTGAAGCTTTCTTT. This sequence encodes CASSLARGNTEAFF.

The chain recombines TRBV19 with TRBJ1-1, with 7 nucleotides matching TRBD1. The CDR3 is 13 amino acids. Germline loops: CDR1 LNHDA, CDR2 SQIVND (reference sequence). The V segment lost 5 bases and the J segment 5 bases; nucleotides outside the gene matches: 5. The CDR3 protein is CASSHRGRTEAFF. In DNA, the CDR3 is TGTGCCAGTAGTCACAGGGGCCGTACTGAAGCTTTCTTT.

In this sample, this clonotype turned up many times. This rearrangement joins TRBV20-1 to TRBJ2-1; 8 positions agree with TRBD1. The CDR3 has 16 amino acids. V trimming: 4 bases; J trimming: 2 bases; junction bases outside the gene matches: 10. CDR1 is DFQATT, CDR2 SNEGSKA, per germline (reference sequence). The CDR3 region has the DNA TGCAGTGCTACCACCCTGACAGGGGCTCCCTACAATGAGCAGTTCTTC. It translates to CSATTLTGAPYNEQFF.

The sample holds many counts of this clonotype. The chain couples TRBV28 to TRBJ2-7; D is possibly TRBD1 (6 bases). Germline CDR1 MDHEN, CDR2 SYDVKM. The CDR3 has 13 residues. The V end lost 8 bases, the J end lost 2 bases, and 13 bases lay between the germline ends. CDR3 nucleotides: TGTGCCAGCTCACTGACAGGCCCCTACGAGCAGTACTTC. Translating it yields CASSLTGPYEQYF.

This clonotype was observed at least ten times. This chain's CDR3 is CSVEETRPNEQFF. CDR3 coding DNA: TGCAGCGTTGAAGAAACCAGGCCCAATGAGCAGTTCTTC. This chain joins TRBV29-1 and TRBJ2-1; D call uncertain. The V gene's germline CDR1 is SQVTM and CDR2 ANQGSEA. This CDR3 is built from 13 residues. The ends were cut back, 0 bases at V and 6 bases at J, with 9 bases in the middle.

This clonotype has ten or more counts. The chain links TRBV19 to TRBJ2-2; TRBD1 aligns across 9 bases. The CDR3 length is 15 residues. The V segment lost 5 bases and the J segment 8 bases; nucleotides outside the gene matches: 9. Looked up from germline, CDR1 is LNHDA and CDR2 is SQIVND (reference sequence). CDR3: CASSFRDRVSGELFF. CDR3 sequence (DNA): TGTGCCAGTAGTTTCCGGGACAGGGTCTCTGGGGAGCTGTTTTTT.

This chain joins TRBV2 and TRBJ2-5; 7 bases match TRBD1. The V segment lost 6 bases and the J segment 5 bases; nucleotides outside the gene matches: 6. The CDR3 totals 13 residues. The germline gives CDR1 SNHLY, CDR2 FYNNEI. CDR3 loop: CASRRTGVETQYF. The CDR3 region has the DNA TGTGCCAGCAGACGTACAGGGGTTGAGACCCAGTACTTC.

The gene calls are TRBV5-1 and TRBJ1-2; TRBD1 matches 7 bases. With 3 bases clipped from V and 4 bases from J, the junction kept 9 bases outside the gene matches. CDR1 is SGHRS, CDR2 YFSETQ, per germline. The CDR3 is 15 residues long. The CDR3 DNA reads TGCGCCAGCAGCTCAAACACAGGGGTTGGCTATGGCTACACCTTC. This translates into CASSSNTGVGYGYTF.

Many counts were recorded for this clonotype. The chain uses TRBV2 and TRBJ1-1; TRBD1 might be the D (6 bases). V lost 2 bases to trimming and J lost 1 base, with 14 bases between them. The CDR3 loop spans 16 amino acids. Germline lookup yields CDR1 SNHLY and CDR2 FYNNEI. The CDR3 reads CASSESGTPTNTEAFF. CDR3 nucleotides: TGTGCCAGCAGTGAATCGGGGACACCTACGAACACTGAAGCTTTCTTT.

The table lists this clonotype with a few counts. The chain has TRBV19 and TRBJ2-6; 8 positions match TRBD1. Trimming removed 4 bases from V and 2 bases from J; junction bases left unmatched: 4. Germline V CDR1 and CDR2: LNHDA, SQIVND (reference sequence). The CDR3 runs to 16 residues. In nucleotides, the CDR3 is TGTGCCAGTAGTACCATGACAGGGGCTGGGGCCAACGTCCTGACTTTC. This encodes CASSTMTGAGANVLTF.

This clonotype was seen a handful of times. J is TRBJ2-7 and V is TRBV7-8; TRBD2 agrees at 8 bases. Germline V gene data show CDR1 as SGHVS and CDR2 as FQNEAQ. Trimming cost V 5 bases and J 0 bases; bases outside gene matches: 9. The length of the CDR3 is 16 residues. In nucleotides, the CDR3 is TGTGCCAGCAGCAGGCCAGCGGGAGTCGTCTCCTACGAGCAGTACTTC. It yields the protein CASSRPAGVVSYEQYF.

This clonotype was seen a few times. This CDR3 reads CASSLVGLSSGNTIYF. The CDR3, as DNA: TGTGCCAGCAGCTTAGTAGGACTGTCCTCTGGAAACACCATATATTTT. This sequence joins TRBV7-8 and TRBJ1-3; D remains ambiguous. The CDR3 is 16 amino acids. V lost 1 base and J lost 0, with 10 bases in between. The germline gives CDR1 SGHVS, CDR2 FQNEAQ. Variable domain in full (rest from reference TRBV7-8 and TRBJ1-3): GAGVSQSPRYKVAKRGQDVALRCDPISGHVSLFWYQQALGQGPEFLTYFQNEAQLDKSGLPSDRFFAERPEGSVSTLKIQRTQQEDSAVYLCASSLVGLSSGNTIYFGEGSWLTVV.

This chain links TRBV4-1 with TRBJ1-2; tentative D call: TRBD1 (6 bases). Trimming removed 1 base at V and 7 bases at J, with 10 bases between. CDR3 length: 13 amino acids. Germline loops: CDR1 MGHRA, CDR2 YSYEKL. CDR3 region: CASSQAQGPGYTF. For the CDR3, the DNA is TGCGCCAGCAGCCAAGCGCAGGGGCCTGGCTACACCTTC.

This clonotype was observed many times. The chain links TRBV3-1 to TRBJ2-7; 7 bases line up with TRBD2. This CDR3 is built from 14 residues. J lost 5 bases, V lost 4 bases, and 8 bases had no gene match. Germline V gene sequence: CDR1 LGHDT, CDR2 YNNKEL (reference sequence). CDR3 region: CASSPGPGGHEQYF. CDR3 DNA: TGTGCCAGCAGCCCGGGACCGGGAGGCCACGAGCAGTACTTC.

This clonotype was observed at least ten times. The V call is TRBV20-1, the J call TRBJ2-7; weak D call: TRBD1 (6 bases). From germline, CDR1 is DFQATT and CDR2 SNEGSKA (reference sequence). V lost 1 base and J 7 bases, leaving 20 bases between the germline ends. This CDR3 is built from 15 residues. CDR3: CSARGTGTTSGEQYF. In nucleotides, the CDR3 is TGCAGTGCTAGAGGAACCGGGACAACCTCTGGGGAGCAGTACTTC.

In this sample, this clonotype turned up many times. This chain joins TRBV7-2 and TRBJ2-3; tentatively, D is TRBD2 (6 bases). Looked up from germline, CDR1 is SGHTA and CDR2 is FQGNSA. The CDR3 is 16 residues long. V gave up 0 bases and J gave up 1 base, with 11 bases separating them. The CDR3 spells CASSLAGRGRTDTQYF. The CDR3, as DNA: TGTGCCAGCAGCTTAGCGGGGCGGGGCCGCACAGATACGCAGTATTTT.

This clonotype was seen many times. The gene calls are TRBV20-1 and TRBJ2-1; TRBD2 might be the D (7 bases). Germline V gene lookup returns CDR1 DFQATT and CDR2 SNEGSKA (reference sequence). V was cut by 3 bases and J by 5 bases, with 11 bases left in between. There are 13 residues in the CDR3. Written as DNA, the CDR3 is TGCAGTGCTAGTGAGGGGGGGCACAATGAGCAGTTCTTC. Its translation: CSASEGGHNEQFF.